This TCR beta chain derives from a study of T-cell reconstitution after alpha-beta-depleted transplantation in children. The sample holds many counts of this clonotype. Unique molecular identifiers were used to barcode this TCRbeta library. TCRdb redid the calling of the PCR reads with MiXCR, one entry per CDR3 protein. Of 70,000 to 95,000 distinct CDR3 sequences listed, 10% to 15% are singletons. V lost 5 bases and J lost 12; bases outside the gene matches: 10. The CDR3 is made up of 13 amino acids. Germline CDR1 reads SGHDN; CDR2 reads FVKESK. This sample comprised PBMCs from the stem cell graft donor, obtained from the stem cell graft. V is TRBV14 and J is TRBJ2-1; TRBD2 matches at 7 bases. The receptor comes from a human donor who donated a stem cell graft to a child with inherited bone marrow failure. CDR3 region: CASSLGVRGVQFF. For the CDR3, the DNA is TGTGCCAGCAGCTTAGGGGTACGGGGGGTGCAGTTCTTC.